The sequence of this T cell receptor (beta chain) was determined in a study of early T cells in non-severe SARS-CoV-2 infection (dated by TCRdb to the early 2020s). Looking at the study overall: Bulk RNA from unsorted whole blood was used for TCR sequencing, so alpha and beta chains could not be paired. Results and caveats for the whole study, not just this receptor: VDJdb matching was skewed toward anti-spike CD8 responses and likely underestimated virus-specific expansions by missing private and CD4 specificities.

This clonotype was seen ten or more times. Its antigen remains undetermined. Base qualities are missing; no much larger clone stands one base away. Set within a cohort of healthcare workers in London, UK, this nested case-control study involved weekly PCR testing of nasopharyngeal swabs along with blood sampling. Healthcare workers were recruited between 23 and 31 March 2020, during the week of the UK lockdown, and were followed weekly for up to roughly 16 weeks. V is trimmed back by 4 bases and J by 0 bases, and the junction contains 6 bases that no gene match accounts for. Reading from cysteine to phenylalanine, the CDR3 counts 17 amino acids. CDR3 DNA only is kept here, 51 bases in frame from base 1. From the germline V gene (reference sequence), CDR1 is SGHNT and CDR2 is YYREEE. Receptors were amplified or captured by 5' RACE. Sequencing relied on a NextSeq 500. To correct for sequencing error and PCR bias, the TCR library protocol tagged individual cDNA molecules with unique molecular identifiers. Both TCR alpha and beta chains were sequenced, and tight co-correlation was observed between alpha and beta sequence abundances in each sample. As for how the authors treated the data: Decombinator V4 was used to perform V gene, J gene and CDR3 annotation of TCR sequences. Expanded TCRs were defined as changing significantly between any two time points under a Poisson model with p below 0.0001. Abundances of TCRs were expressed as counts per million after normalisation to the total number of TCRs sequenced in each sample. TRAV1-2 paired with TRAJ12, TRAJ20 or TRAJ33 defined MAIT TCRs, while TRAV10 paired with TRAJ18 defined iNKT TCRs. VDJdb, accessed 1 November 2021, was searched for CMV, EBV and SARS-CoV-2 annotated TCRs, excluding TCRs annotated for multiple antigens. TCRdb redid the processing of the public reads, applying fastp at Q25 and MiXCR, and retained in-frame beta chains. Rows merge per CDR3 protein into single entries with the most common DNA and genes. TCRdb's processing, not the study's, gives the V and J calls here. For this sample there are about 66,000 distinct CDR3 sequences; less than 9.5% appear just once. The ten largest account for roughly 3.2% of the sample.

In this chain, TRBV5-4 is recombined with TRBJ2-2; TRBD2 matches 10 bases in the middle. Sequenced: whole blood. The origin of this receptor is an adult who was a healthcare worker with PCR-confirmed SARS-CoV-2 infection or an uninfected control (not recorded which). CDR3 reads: CASSGGLAETNTGELFF. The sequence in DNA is TGTGCCAGCAGCGGCGGACTAGCGGAGACGAACACCGGGGAGCTGTTTTTT.